Below, one T cell receptor (beta chain) is given with its context. Its antigen remains undetermined. No base quality values were provided; no much bigger clone lies one nucleotide off. The time point label of this sample denotes: cells obtained before transplantation from donor or recipient. CD3+CD4+ and CD3+CD8+ populations were FACS-sorted from unstimulated pre-transplant donor and recipient cells taken from spleen or lymph nodes. The data stem from a study of graft-versus-host responses after intestinal transplantation (dated by TCRdb to about 2021). Regarding the study in general: Recipients received multivisceral, liver-intestinal, or isolated intestinal transplants. Rather than going through the commercial service, samples from a few later patients were sequenced in-house on an Illumina MiSeq and processed with MiXCR. Every recipient was given anti-thymocyte globulin induction, then maintenance tacrolimus and steroids for roughly 3 years. Of the 20 to 25 intestinal transplant recipients enrolled in the cohort, one of whom was a retransplant, 3 patients without pretransplant specimens were excluded. Alloreactive clones were identified by sequencing pre-transplant mixed lymphocyte reaction products and comparing them with unstimulated pre-transplant donor and recipient T cells. A peak of at least 4% donor T cells among recipient peripheral blood mononuclear cells was the definition used for donor T cell macrochimerism. Graft-versus-host and host-versus-graft alloreactive T cell clones were tracked in the graft, circulation and bone marrow after intestinal transplantation using bulk TCR-beta CDR3 sequencing. Study-wide conclusions, independent of this receptor: The relatively low number and heterogeneity of intestinal transplant patients limited the conclusions. Early after transplant, peak levels of circulating GvH clones were found to be associated with declines in HvG clones. GvH clones were detected in recipient bone marrow, and some of these GvH clones were observed earlier in ileal mucosa or blood, consistent with an intestinal mucosal origin. High GvH to HvG T cell clonal ratios were observed in the allografts of patients with donor T cell macrochimerism.

V loses 2 bases, J loses 0 bases, and the germline ends lie 11 bases apart. The CDR3 numbers 16 residues from cysteine through phenylalanine. The sequence is cut down to CDR3 DNA, 48 bases in frame from base 1. The CDR1 and CDR2 encoded by the germline V gene are SGHVS and FNYEAQ. The library was produced with the immunoSEQ multiplex PCR assay. For most patients, genomic DNA was isolated with the Qiagen DNeasy Blood and Tissue Kit and sent frozen to Adaptive Biotechnologies for TCR sequencing. Adaptive Biotechnologies carried out high-throughput TCR-beta CDR3 sequencing of genomic DNA for most patients. The published analysis was carried out like this. Adaptive's ImmunoSEQ software supplied the TCR sequencing data for around 17 patients, while MiXCR and VDJtools were used to process a few other patients. To correct CD4 versus CD8 sorting errors, sequences present in both subsets at a frequency ratio below 5:1 were removed. CDR3 nucleotide sequences shared between donor and recipient were removed because their origin could not be assigned. To be classed as alloreactive, a clone needed at least 2-fold expansion over unstimulated cells and a minimum CFSE-low frequency of 0.002% (template counts) or 0.001% (read counts). Mappable clones were those detected in sequenced pre-transplant spleen, lymph node, or MLR CFSE-low populations of the donor or recipient. The cumulative frequency of alloreactive clones was calculated as a percentage of all sequences, weighted by copy number. This is the immuneACCESS table as TCRdb keeps it, with only in-frame sequences that have V and J called. A part of the clones is gone; compared with another copy, unresolved V genes explain less than half, and the rest is unexplained. That table furnishes V, J and clone size, whereas the DNA furnished D and trimming. A total of tens of thousands of clones appear in this sample, 80% to 90% of them only once. The ten biggest clones cover approximately 2.7% of the sample.

The material sequenced was unstimulated CD8+ T cells sorted from spleen or lymph node cells, taken before intestinal transplant. This TCR came from a human donor who received an intestinal transplant. In this chain, TRBV7-6 is recombined with TRBJ2-1, with the D gene too uncertain to name. The nucleotides read TGTGCCAGCAGCTTATGGCGCCCTAGCTCCTACAATGAGCAGTTCTTC. This gives the protein CASSLWRPSSYNEQFF.